The present TCR beta chain was sequenced within a study of blood T cell repertoires in COVID-19. Study background: Sites in the United States, Italy and Spain provided acute and convalescent COVID-19 samples.

The V end lost 2 bases, the J end lost 0 bases, and 7 bases lay between the germline ends. Germline values: CDR1 LNHDA, CDR2 SQIVND (reference sequence). The CDR3 extends over 14 amino acids. In this sample, this clone turned up a few times. Sequencing was performed with immunoSEQ multiplex PCR; in TCRdb, only in-frame clones are kept and a portion is missing. The data show 250,000 to 300,000 clones, 88% seen once. This sequence was found in a woman aged 30 to 39 who had recovered from COVID-19. The V and J genes are TRBV19 and TRBJ1-1; D is undetermined. Material: peripheral blood. In nucleotides, the CDR3 is TGTGCCAGTAGTATATACGGGATGAACACTGAAGCTTTCTTT. The encoded protein is CASSIYGMNTEAFF.